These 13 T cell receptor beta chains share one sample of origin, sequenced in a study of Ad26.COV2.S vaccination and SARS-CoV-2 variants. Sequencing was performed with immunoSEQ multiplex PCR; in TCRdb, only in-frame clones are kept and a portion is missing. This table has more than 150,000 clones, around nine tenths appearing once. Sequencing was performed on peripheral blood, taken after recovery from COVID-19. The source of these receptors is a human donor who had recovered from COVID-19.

The CDR3 DNA sequence: TGTGCCAGCAGCTTGTATCTGCGGGAGATCCACGAGCAGTACTTC. Translating it yields CASSLYLREIHEQYF. The V and J genes are TRBV5-4 and TRBJ2-7; 7 positions agree with TRBD2. The J segment lost 5 bases and the V segment lost 1 base, leaving 9 bases of the junction unmatched. Per germline, CDR1 SGHNT and CDR2 YYREEE (reference sequence). The CDR3 sequence is 15 residues long.

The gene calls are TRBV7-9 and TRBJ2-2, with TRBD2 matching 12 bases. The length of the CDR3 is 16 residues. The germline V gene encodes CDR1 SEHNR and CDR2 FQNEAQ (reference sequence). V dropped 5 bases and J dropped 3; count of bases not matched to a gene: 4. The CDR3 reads CASSRLAGDDTGELFF. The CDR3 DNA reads TGTGCCAGCAGCCGACTAGCGGGAGACGACACCGGGGAGCTGTTTTTT.

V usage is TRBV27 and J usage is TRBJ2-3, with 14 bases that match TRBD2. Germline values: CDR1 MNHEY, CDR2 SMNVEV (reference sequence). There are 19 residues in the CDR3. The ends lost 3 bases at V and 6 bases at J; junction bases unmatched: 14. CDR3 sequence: CASSFDSGTSGSFPDTQYF. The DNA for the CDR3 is TGTGCCAGCAGTTTCGATTCTGGGACTAGCGGGAGTTTTCCGGATACGCAGTATTTT.

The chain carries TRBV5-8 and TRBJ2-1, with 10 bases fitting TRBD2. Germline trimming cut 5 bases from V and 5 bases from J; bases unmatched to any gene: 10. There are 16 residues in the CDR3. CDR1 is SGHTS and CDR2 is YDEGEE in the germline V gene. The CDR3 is CASRGASGGDDNEQFF. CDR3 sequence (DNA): TGTGCCAGCAGGGGGGCTAGCGGGGGAGATGACAATGAGCAGTTCTTC.

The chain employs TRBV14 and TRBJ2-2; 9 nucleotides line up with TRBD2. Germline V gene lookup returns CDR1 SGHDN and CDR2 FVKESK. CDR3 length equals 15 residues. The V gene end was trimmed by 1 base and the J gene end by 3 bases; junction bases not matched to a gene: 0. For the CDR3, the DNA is TGTGCCAGCAGCCAAGTAGCGGGAGACACCGGGGAGCTGTTTTTT. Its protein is CASSQVAGDTGELFF. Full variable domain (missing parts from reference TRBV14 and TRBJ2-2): EAGVTQFPSHSVIEKGQTVTLRCDPISGHDNLYWYRRVMGKEIKFLLHFVKESKQDESGMPNNRFLAERTGGTYSTLKVQPAELEDSGVYFCASSQVAGDTGELFFGEGSRLTVL.

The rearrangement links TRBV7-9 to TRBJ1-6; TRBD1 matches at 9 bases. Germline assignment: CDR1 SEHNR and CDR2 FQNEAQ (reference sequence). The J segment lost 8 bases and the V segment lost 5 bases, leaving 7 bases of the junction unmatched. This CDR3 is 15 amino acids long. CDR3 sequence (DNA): TGTGCCAGCAGCATGTCCCGGGACAGGGATTCACCCCTCCACTTT. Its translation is CASSMSRDRDSPLHF.

Written as DNA, the CDR3 is TGTGCCAGCTCACCAGATCAGAAGCGGGGGTACGAGCAGTACTTC. It is translated as CASSPDQKRGYEQYF. This chain joins TRBV18 and TRBJ2-7; 8 bases align to TRBD2. V shed 2 bases, J shed 4 bases, and the junction held 7 bases outside the gene matches. The CDR3 runs 15 residues. Germline V lookup: CDR1 KGHSH, CDR2 LQKENI.

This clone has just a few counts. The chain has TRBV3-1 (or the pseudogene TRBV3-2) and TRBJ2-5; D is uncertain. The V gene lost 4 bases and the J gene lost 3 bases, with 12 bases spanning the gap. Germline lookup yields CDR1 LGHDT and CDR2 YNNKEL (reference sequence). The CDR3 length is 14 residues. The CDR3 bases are TGTGCCAGCAGCCCCGTTAGGGAAAAAGAGACCCAGTACTTC. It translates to CASSPVREKETQYF.

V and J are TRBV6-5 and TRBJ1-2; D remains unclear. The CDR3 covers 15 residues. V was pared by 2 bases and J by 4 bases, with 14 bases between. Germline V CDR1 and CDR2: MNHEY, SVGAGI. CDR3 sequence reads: CASSYDGISVYGYTF. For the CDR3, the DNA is TGTGCCAGCAGTTACGATGGTATATCCGTCTATGGCTACACCTTC.

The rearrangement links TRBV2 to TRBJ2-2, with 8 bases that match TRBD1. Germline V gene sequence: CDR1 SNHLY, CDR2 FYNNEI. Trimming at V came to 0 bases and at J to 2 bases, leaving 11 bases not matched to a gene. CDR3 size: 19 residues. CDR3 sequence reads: CASSEALHGQGANTGELFF. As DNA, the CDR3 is TGTGCCAGCAGTGAAGCGCTTCATGGGCAGGGGGCAAACACCGGGGAGCTGTTTTTT.

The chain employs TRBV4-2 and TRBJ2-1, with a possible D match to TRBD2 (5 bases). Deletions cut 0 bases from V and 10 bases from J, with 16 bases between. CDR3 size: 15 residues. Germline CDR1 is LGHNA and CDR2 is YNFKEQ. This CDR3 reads CASSQEMRASGEQFF. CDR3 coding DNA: TGTGCCAGCAGCCAAGAAATGAGAGCGTCGGGGGAGCAGTTCTTC.

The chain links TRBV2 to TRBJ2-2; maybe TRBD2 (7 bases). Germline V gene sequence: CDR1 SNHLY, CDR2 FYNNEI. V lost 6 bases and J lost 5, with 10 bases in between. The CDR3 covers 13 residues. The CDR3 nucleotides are TGTGCCAGCAGGGGGGGGCGGACCGGGGAGCTGTTTTTT. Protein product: CASRGGRTGELFF.

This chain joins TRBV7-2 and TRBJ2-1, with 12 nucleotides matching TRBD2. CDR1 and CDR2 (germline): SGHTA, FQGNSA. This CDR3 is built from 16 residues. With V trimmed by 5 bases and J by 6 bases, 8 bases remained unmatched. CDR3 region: CASSLQTSGRFNEQFF. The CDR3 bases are TGTGCCAGCAGCCTGCAGACTAGCGGGAGATTCAATGAGCAGTTCTTC.